The entry below gives a single TCR beta chain sequence along with its context. What it binds is not known. The ends were cut back, 6 bases at V and 0 bases at J, with 8 bases in the middle. CDR1 is DFQATT and CDR2 is SNEGSKA in the germline V gene (reference sequence). The CDR3 length is 12 residues. Every TCR beta cDNA library bore unique molecular identifiers. Input of 1 to 10 million T cells yielded a few hundred thousand cDNA molecules. TCRdb re-called the PCR reads with MiXCR, one entry per CDR3 protein. Counted here are about 540,000 distinct CDR3 sequences, around a third occurring once; the ten biggest clones make up 4.5% to 7.5%. The data were taken from a study of post-analysis software for immune sequencing data. Whole-study findings and limits: Five TRBV segments were significantly more frequent in patients than in controls. TRBV5-6, TRBV5-1 and TRBV20-1 were among these segments. A significant reduction in normalized Chao1 diversity was observed in multiple sclerosis patients versus controls.

Sequencing was performed on blood. This TCR was sampled from a girl under 18 with multiple sclerosis. The rearrangement joins TRBV20-1 to TRBJ1-2, with no clear D. CDR3 protein: CSATATNYGYTF. In DNA, the CDR3 is TGCAGTGCCACAGCTACTAACTATGGCTACACCTTC.